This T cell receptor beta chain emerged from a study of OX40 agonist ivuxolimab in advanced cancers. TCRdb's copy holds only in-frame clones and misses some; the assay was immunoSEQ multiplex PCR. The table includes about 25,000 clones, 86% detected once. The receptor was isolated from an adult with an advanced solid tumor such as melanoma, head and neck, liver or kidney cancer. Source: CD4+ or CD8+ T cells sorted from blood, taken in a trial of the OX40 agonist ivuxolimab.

CDR3: CASSEGGSYNEQFF. CDR3 nucleotide sequence: TGTGCCAGCAGTGAGGGGGGTTCCTACAATGAGCAGTTCTTC. The J gene is TRBJ2-1, the V gene TRBV6-4; possibly TRBD2 for D (6 bases). V lost 3 bases and J lost 1, with 7 bases in between. From germline, CDR1 is MRHNA and CDR2 SNTAGT. The CDR3 runs to 14 residues.